This is a list of T cell receptor beta chains from one sample in a study of blood T cells in healthy people across ages. MiXCR, run by TCRdb on the 5' RACE reads, gives a single entry per CDR3 protein. Of about 1.8 million distinct CDR3 sequences in the sample, around half were seen once. The material sequenced was blood. The source is a woman in her thirties or forties in good health. Each CDR3 is given with its conserved first and last residue. The order of the fields is CDR3 DNA, CDR3 protein, V gene, D gene, J gene, clone size. A D gene is named only where the DNA matches it firmly. The listing skips clone size in some rows; elsewhere it reads once, few, many or a size class.

TGCGCCAGCAGCCAAGGGCCAGATACAGATACGCAGTATTTT,CASSQGPDTDTQYF,TRBV4-1,.,TRBJ2-3,few
TGTGCCAGCAGCGTATCTAGGCGGGGGTTGATAGGGAATGAGCAGTTCTTC,CASSVSRRGLIGNEQFF,TRBV9,TRBD2,TRBJ2-1,.
TGTGCCAGCAGCTTCTTCTGGGGGTCGTCCTACGAGCAGTACTTC,CASSFFWGSSYEQYF,TRBV5-6,.,TRBJ2-7,few
TGTGCCAGCAGCGCTACTAGCGGGGGGCCATTCTCGGTGAGCACAGATACGCAGTATTTT,CASSATSGGPFSVSTDTQYF,TRBV7-9,TRBD2,TRBJ2-3,few
TGTGCCAGCAGCCCCACCTATGGGGAGACCCAGTACTTC,CASSPTYGETQYF,TRBV7-2,.,TRBJ2-5,few
TGTGCCAGCAGCGTAGACCTGTTGGGGCGCGGCTACAACTTC,CASSVDLLGRGYNF,TRBV9,.,TRBJ1-2,.
TGTGCCACCAGCAGAGATCTAGACGGGGGGGCCATGACCCAGTACTTC,CATSRDLDGGAMTQYF,TRBV15,TRBD2,TRBJ2-5,few
TGCAGTGCTAAACTCACAGGGGTTAACACCGGGGAGCTGTTTTTT,CSAKLTGVNTGELFF,TRBV20-1,TRBD1,TRBJ2-2,.
TGCAGTGCTAGACCAACCAGCGGGGGCAACGAGCAGTACTTC,CSARPTSGGNEQYF,TRBV20-1,TRBD2,TRBJ2-7,.
TGTGCCAGCAGTTTCCGACGGATGAACACTGAAGCTTTCTTT,CASSFRRMNTEAFF,TRBV27,.,TRBJ1-1,.
TGCGCCAGCGGACTACAGGGAGGGATAAGCGAGCAGTACTTC,CASGLQGGISEQYF,TRBV5-1,.,TRBJ2-7,few
TGTGCCAGCAGTTTACGGGAAAACTATGGCTACACCTTC,CASSLRENYGYTF,TRBV27,.,TRBJ1-2,few
TGTGCCAGCAGCAGGTACAGGACAACTAATGAAAAACTGTTTTTT,CASSRYRTTNEKLFF,TRBV21-1,.,TRBJ1-4,.
TGTGCCAGCAACCCACAGGGGCGCAGTGAGACCCAGTACTTC,CASNPQGRSETQYF,TRBV6-2/TRBV6-3,TRBD1,TRBJ2-5,.
TGTGCCAGCAGCTCCCCTGGGGCCATATATGGCTACACCTTC,CASSSPGAIYGYTF,TRBV7-2,.,TRBJ1-2,.
TGTGCCAGCAGCTTATGGTGGGATACGCAGTATTTT,CASSLWWDTQYF,TRBV7-2,.,TRBJ2-3,.
TGTGCCAGCAGCTTCGGCGGGGGTTACTACGAGCAGTACTTC,CASSFGGGYYEQYF,TRBV11-2,TRBD2,TRBJ2-7,.
TGCAGTGCTCTTACTCCTAGCGGGGGTATCACAGATACGCAGTATTTT,CSALTPSGGITDTQYF,TRBV20-1,TRBD2,TRBJ2-3,few
TGCAGTGCTACCAGCGGGGGAGCAACAGATACGCAGTATTTT,CSATSGGATDTQYF,TRBV20-1,TRBD2,TRBJ2-3,few
TGCGCCAGCAGCTTGGTGAGGGCGCGCACCGGGGAGCTGTTTTTT,CASSLVRARTGELFF,TRBV5-1,.,TRBJ2-2,.
TGTGCCAGCAGTGAAGAGGAGGTCCAACAGTATTTT,CASSEEEVQQYF,TRBV2,.,TRBJ2-3,few
TGTGCCAGCAGTCTAACCCCAAGGGGGGGGGCCGAGAATGAGCAGTTCTTC,CASSLTPRGGAENEQFF,TRBV12-3/TRBV12-4,.,TRBJ2-1,.
TGTGCCAGCAGCTGGTCCGGGACTCAAATAGGAGAGACCCAGTACTTC,CASSWSGTQIGETQYF,TRBV6-5,.,TRBJ2-5,.
TGTGCCAGCAGCCAAGATCCCTTAATGGGGCAGTTCTTC,CASSQDPLMGQFF,TRBV3-1,.,TRBJ2-1,once
TGTGCCAGCAGCCGAGACACTGGCCGGTACGAGCAGTACTTC,CASSRDTGRYEQYF,TRBV7-2,.,TRBJ2-7,.
TGCAGCGTTGAAGGGAGCGAGACAGGGGGCTCCAAGACCCAGTACTTC,CSVEGSETGGSKTQYF,TRBV29-1,TRBD1,TRBJ2-5,.
TGCAGTGCTAGAGTCAGGACAGGGAATGGCTACACCTTC,CSARVRTGNGYTF,TRBV20-1,TRBD1,TRBJ1-2,.
TGTGCCAGCACGCTGAGCGGGGGTTCCTACAATGAGCAGTTCTTC,CASTLSGGSYNEQFF,TRBV12-3/TRBV12-4,TRBD2,TRBJ2-1,.
TGTGCCAGCAGTGAACGGAGCGGGGCGATATCGGATACGCAGTATTTT,CASSERSGAISDTQYF,TRBV6-1,TRBD2,TRBJ2-3,.
TGCGCCAGCAGTGGGACAGGGGATCTAGATACGCAGTATTTT,CASSGTGDLDTQYF,TRBV5-1,TRBD1,TRBJ2-3,.
TGTGCCAGCAGTTTAGGGACTAGTGGCGGGGAGCTGTTTTTT,CASSLGTSGGELFF,TRBV12-3/TRBV12-4,TRBD2,TRBJ2-2,.
TGTACTAGCAGCCACGAACGAGGGGACAATGAGCAGTTCTTC,CTSSHERGDNEQFF,TRBV7-7,.,TRBJ2-1,once
TGTGCCAGCTCACCAAGGACAGGGGAGGATGAGCAGTTCTTC,CASSPRTGEDEQFF,TRBV18,TRBD1,TRBJ2-1,.
TGTGCCAGCTCACTAACGACAGAACCCTATGGCTACACCTTC,CASSLTTEPYGYTF,TRBV18,.,TRBJ1-2,few
TGTGCCAGCAGTTTTCCGAGCGGGGGAGAGGGCACAGATACGCAGTATTTT,CASSFPSGGEGTDTQYF,TRBV28,TRBD2,TRBJ2-3,.
TGTGCCAGCAGCGTAGTGGCTAGCGGGGGGTTAGGTGAGCAGTTCTTC,CASSVVASGGLGEQFF,TRBV9,TRBD2,TRBJ2-1,.
TGCGCCAGCAGTGAAGTGAGACGGGATGAGCAGTTCTTC,CASSEVRRDEQFF,TRBV10-1,.,TRBJ2-1,.
TGTGCCAGCAGCTTAGTGGCAGGGGCGACCTCGACAGATACGCAGTATTTT,CASSLVAGATSTDTQYF,TRBV7-9,.,TRBJ2-3,.
TGTGCCACCAAACGGGGTCATCAGGTAGGCACTGAAGCTTTCTTT,CATKRGHQVGTEAFF,TRBV7-2,.,TRBJ1-1,.
TGCGCCAGCAGCTTGGGTGTGGCGGTCTCCTACGAGCAGTACTTC,CASSLGVAVSYEQYF,TRBV5-1,.,TRBJ2-7,.
TGTGCCACCAGCAGATATACAGGGAACACTGAAGCTTTCTTT,CATSRYTGNTEAFF,TRBV15,.,TRBJ1-1,.
TGTGCCAGCACCGGCCGGAAGTTAAACAATGAGCAGTTCTTC,CASTGRKLNNEQFF,TRBV27,.,TRBJ2-1,.
TGTGCCAGCAGTTTGGGGGCCAATGAGCAGTACTTC,CASSLGANEQYF,TRBV7-9,.,TRBJ2-5,few
TGCAGTGCTAGATCAGGGCGGGGGAAACGAGAGACCCAGTACTTC,CSARSGRGKRETQYF,TRBV20-1,TRBD2,TRBJ2-5,many
TGTGCCAGCAGTGAACTAGCCCTCGGCGATGAGCAGTACTTC,CASSELALGDEQYF,TRBV25-1,.,TRBJ2-5,.
TGTGCCAGCAGCCAAACTAGCGACAATGAGCAGTACTTC,CASSQTSDNEQYF,TRBV4-2,TRBD2,TRBJ2-5,few
TGCAGTGCTAGGAATCGCAGGGGAATGAACACTGAAGCTTTCTTT,CSARNRRGMNTEAFF,TRBV20-1,.,TRBJ1-1,.
TGCAGTGCTAGAGATCAGGAGGTAGCGGGGGGGAATTTCTACAATGAGCAGTTCTTC,CSARDQEVAGGNFYNEQFF,TRBV20-1,TRBD2,TRBJ2-1,.
TGCGCCAGCAGCTCCCTCCTACCATCAGGTTTCGGCACAGATACGCAGTATTTT,CASSSLLPSGFGTDTQYF,TRBV5-1,.,TRBJ2-3,few
TGTGCCAGCAGCCGGACAGGGAGGGATGAGCAGTTCTTC,CASSRTGRDEQFF,TRBV5-5,.,TRBJ2-1,.
TGTGCCAGCAGCTTAGGACGAACAGCCAAAAACATTCAGTACTTC,CASSLGRTAKNIQYF,TRBV7-2,.,TRBJ2-4,many
TGTGCCAGCAGCTTAGTTGTGGGAGTCTCCTACGAGCAGTACTTC,CASSLVVGVSYEQYF,TRBV7-9,.,TRBJ2-7,.
TGTGCCAGCAGTTTGGGGGACACATATGTGACCCAGTACTTC,CASSLGDTYVTQYF,TRBV12-3/TRBV12-4,.,TRBJ2-5,.
TGTGCCAGCACCCGTTGGGGCCTAGACGAAAAACTGTTTTTT,CASTRWGLDEKLFF,TRBV12-3/TRBV12-4,.,TRBJ1-4,.
TGTGCCAGCAGTCCGCAGTTAGGGGGCTACGAGCAGTACTTC,CASSPQLGGYEQYF,TRBV12-3/TRBV12-4,.,TRBJ2-7,.
TGCGCCAGCAGTGCTAGACTAGCGGGGGAGAACACCGGGGAGCTGTTTTTT,CASSARLAGENTGELFF,TRBV10-2,TRBD2,TRBJ2-2,few
TGTGCCACCAGCAGAGGCGGACTTAATAGCAATCAGCCCCAGCATTTT,CATSRGGLNSNQPQHF,TRBV15,.,TRBJ1-5,.
TGTGCCAGCAGTCCTTCCAGCGGGGAAACCTACAATGAGCAGTACTTC,CASSPSSGETYNEQYF,TRBV27,TRBD2,TRBJ2-7,.
TGTGCCAGCAGTGATGTTTGGGGGACAGCAGTTAATCAGCCCCAGCATTTT,CASSDVWGTAVNQPQHF,TRBV6-1,TRBD1,TRBJ1-5,.
TGTGCCAGCAGCCAAGTAAACGGGCCGTTTTCCTACGAGCAGTACTTC,CASSQVNGPFSYEQYF,TRBV4-2,.,TRBJ2-7,.